This T cell receptor beta chain was found in a study of blood T cell repertoires in COVID-19 (dated by TCRdb to 2018 to 2021). Regarding the study in general: Samples covering the acute and convalescent phases of COVID-19 were provided by collaborators in the United States, Italy and Spain. The material from the prospective study consisted of cDNA or gDNA derived from T cells, B-cell-depleted T cells, or PBMCs. Subjects who had been exposed to COVID-19, were actively infected with it, or had recovered from it provided the deeply sampled blood TCRbeta repertoires that made up the dataset. The repertoires were made available in a free public database intended to serve as a resource for research on the immune response to SARS-CoV-2. The samples were drawn from two sources: the first 160 participants of the ongoing ImmuneRACE study, and fewer than 1,500 subjects contributed by 6 global collaborators. Nearly every sample came with metadata listing a de-identified subject ID, COVID-19 status, age in years and sex. Where available, HLA class I and class II types were obtained from metadata supplied by the sample provider rather than from assay-based typing.

Relative to germline, V is missing 5 bases and J is missing 1 base, with 3 bases of the junction outside any gene match. Based on the germline V gene, the CDR1 and CDR2 sequences are ENHRY and SYGVKD. The CDR3, cysteine through phenylalanine, is 17 amino acids long. Just the 51-base CDR3 DNA is kept, in frame starting at base 1. TCRbeta CDR3 regions were amplified from genomic DNA by means of the immunoSEQ Assay, a bias-controlled multiplex PCR. As for how the authors treated the data: The number of nucleated cells in each sample was estimated by amplification of reference gene primers within the assay. To quantify the absolute abundance of each unique TCRbeta CDR3 rearrangement, sequence reads were collapsed and filtered. Productive Simpson clonality was computed per sample as the square root of Simpson's diversity index over productive rearrangements. In its TCRdb copy, this immuneACCESS table keeps in-frame sequences only and misses some clones. Where compared with another copy, unresolved V genes explain less than half of these, and the others have no known cause. V and J calls and clone size are copied from that table; D and trimming were computed from the DNA. The sample contains 80,000 or so clones, roughly 80% of them found a single time. Less than 15% of the sample lies in the top ten.

Whole blood was collected in K2EDTA tubes by collaborating institutions according to the institutions' own protocols. For TCRbeta analysis, collaborators shipped samples in one of three forms: frozen whole blood, isolated PBMCs, or DNA extracted from either of those sample types. Results the study describes overall, beyond this receptor: How much clinical and demographic metadata was included differed by source and by participant, and the metadata was provided uncurated.

A note on this clone: This receptor's antigen is unknown. No base quality values were provided; no much bigger clone lies one nucleotide off.

The sample consisted of peripheral blood. The chain is made from TRBV10-3 and TRBJ2-3, with 16 central nucleotides matching TRBD2. The receptor was isolated from a man older than 75 with acute or convalescent COVID-19. The DNA sequence is TGTGCCATCAGTCCCGGGACTAGCGGGGGGGGCACAGATACGCAGTATTTT. It encodes CAISPGTSGGGTDTQYF.